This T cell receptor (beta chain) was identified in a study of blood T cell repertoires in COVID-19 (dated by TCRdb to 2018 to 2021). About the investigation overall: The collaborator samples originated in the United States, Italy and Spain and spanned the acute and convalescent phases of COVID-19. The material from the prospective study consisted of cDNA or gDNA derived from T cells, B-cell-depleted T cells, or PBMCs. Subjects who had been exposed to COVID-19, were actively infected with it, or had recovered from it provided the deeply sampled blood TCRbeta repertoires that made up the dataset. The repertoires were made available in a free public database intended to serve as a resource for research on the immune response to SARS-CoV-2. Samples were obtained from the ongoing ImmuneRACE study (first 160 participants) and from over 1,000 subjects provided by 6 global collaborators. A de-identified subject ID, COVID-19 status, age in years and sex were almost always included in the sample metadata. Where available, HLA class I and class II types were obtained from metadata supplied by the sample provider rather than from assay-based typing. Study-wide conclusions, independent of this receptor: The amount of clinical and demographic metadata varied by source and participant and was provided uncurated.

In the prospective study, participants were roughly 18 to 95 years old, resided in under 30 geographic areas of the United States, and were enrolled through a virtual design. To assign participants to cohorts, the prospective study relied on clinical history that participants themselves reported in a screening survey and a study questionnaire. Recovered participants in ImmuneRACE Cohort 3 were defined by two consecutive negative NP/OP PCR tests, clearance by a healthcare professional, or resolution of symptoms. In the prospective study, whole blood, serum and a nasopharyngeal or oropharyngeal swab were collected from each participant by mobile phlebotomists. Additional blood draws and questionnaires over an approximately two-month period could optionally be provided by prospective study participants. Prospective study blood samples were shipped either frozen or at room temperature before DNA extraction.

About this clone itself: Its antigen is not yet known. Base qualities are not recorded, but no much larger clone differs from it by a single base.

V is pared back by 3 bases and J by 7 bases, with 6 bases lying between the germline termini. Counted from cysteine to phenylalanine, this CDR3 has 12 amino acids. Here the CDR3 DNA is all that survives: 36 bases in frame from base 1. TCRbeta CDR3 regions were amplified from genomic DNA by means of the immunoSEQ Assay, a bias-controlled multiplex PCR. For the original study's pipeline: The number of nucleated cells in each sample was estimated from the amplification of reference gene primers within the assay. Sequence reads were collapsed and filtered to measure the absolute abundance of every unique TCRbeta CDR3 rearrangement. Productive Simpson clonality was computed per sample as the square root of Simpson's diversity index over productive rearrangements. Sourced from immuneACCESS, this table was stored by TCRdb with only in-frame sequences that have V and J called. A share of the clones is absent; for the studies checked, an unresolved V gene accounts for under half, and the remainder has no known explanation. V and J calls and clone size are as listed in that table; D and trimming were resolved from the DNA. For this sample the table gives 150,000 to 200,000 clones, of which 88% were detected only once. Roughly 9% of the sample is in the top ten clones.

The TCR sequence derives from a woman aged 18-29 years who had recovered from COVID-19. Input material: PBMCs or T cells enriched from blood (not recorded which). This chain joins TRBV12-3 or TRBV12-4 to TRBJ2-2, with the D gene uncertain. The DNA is TGTGCCAGCAGTTTCCTTCGCGGGGAGCTGTTTTTT. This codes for CASSFLRGELFF.